This T cell receptor beta chain was sequenced in a study of cytomegalovirus exposure and HLA in healthy donors (TCRdb year 2017). A note on the overall study: An earlier analysis of some 550 of the donors reported approximately 270 Gb of sequence data and some 120 million unique TCR beta sequences from about 180 million T cells. An early release that covered roughly 600 HLA-typed donors contained approximately 300 gigabases of sequencing data and approximately 85 million unique TCR sequences. Of the roughly 420 genotyped donors, approximately 81% were placed in the genetic ancestry cluster associated with self-reported Caucasian donors. The aim of the study was to test whether cataloging public T cell receptors could identify signatures of past pathogen exposure. The study profiled the T cell repertoires of some 610 subjects by immunosequencing and related them to cytomegalovirus serostatus. Along with the roughly 670-subject first cohort, a separate validation cohort of over 90 different subjects was used. The study combined high-throughput TCR immunosequencing, statistical association of individual TCRs with disease status, and machine learning to predict cytomegalovirus infection status. A later analysis re-analyzed previously published TCR beta repertoires from approximately 670 donors and added high-resolution HLA genotyping to study TCR occurrence patterns. In the later analysis, no new phenotypic data were used to find candidate immune exposures; instead, reliance was placed on TCR beta sequences and their occurrence across donors. In an earlier analysis of 587 of the donors, high-throughput TCR beta sequencing was used to judge whether each TCR beta V gene segment behaved as functional or pseudogenic. Alongside the repertoire data, information on donor age, sex, ethnicity and CMV serostatus was compiled. Genome-wide SNP genotypes for about 65% of the roughly 670 donors were used in a later genetic analysis, which treated that subset as a discovery cohort. All discovery cohort repertoires had been generated on a single sequencing platform. Class I and class II HLA loci were covered by the typing at four-digit resolution. The number of typed donors differed by locus: about 629-640 for A, B, C, DRB1 and DQB1; about 520 for DQA1; roughly 600 for DPA1; and about 470 for DPB1. About five DR-DQ haplotypes were treated as single units for association and clustering because of strong linkage in the cohort. Among under 450 genotyped donors of the cohort, an average of roughly 240,000 unique TCR beta nucleotide sequences were sequenced per donor, roughly a sixth of them non-productive. Results the study describes overall, beyond this receptor: Across donors, most TCR sequences were observed very rarely, whereas some public TCRs were present in many individuals. Because HLA typing was missing for some donors at each locus, association tests included only the typed subset. A later genetic analysis reported fewer N-insertions in productive TCRs among donors in an Asian-associated ancestry cluster than the roughly 700-donor mean. Because the 87-base-pair reads could not distinguish some IMGT-functional V segments, including TRBV6-2 and TRBV6-3, those segments were excluded. A further reported finding was that TCR beta sequences accurately predicted the HLA-A and HLA-B alleles for most subjects in the first cohort. At a false discovery rate of 0.05, a later analysis linked about 17,000 TCR beta sequences to specific HLA alleles. Linkage disequilibrium might explain the correlated functional status among segregating V segments, but an unknown experimental factor could not be excluded. In an earlier analysis of some 500 of the donors, most TCR beta V segments appeared in productive rearrangements about 87% or about 30% of the time, broadly matching IMGT annotations. The only immune exposure information available for the cohort was CMV serostatus. Most CMV-associated TCR beta chains appeared to be HLA-restricted in a later analysis, and the HLA associations seemed to be driven largely by CMV exposure. The authors suggested that the approach could potentially be extended to other disease states and immunological phenotypes. In a later analysis, several top co-occurrence clusters were reported to appear linked to parvovirus B19, influenza, CMV and Epstein-Barr virus. A later genetic analysis associated a missense DCLRE1C variant with V-gene and J-gene trimming of TCR beta chains, and an independent cohort replicated the association. The earlier analysis of 587 of the donors excluded some 16 rarely observed V segments, including chromosome 9 orphons, because counts were too low. The study listed approximately 160 TCR beta chains as associated with cytomegalovirus. Sequencing depth was assumed to be roughly uniform across donors in the presence/absence analyses, though that assumption may not hold. The sequencing pipeline was judged likely to have produced a cluster of highly shared sequence variants as a technical artifact. Three of the identified cytomegalovirus-associated TCR beta chains were confirmed in vitro to be specific for cytomegalovirus antigens. Cytomegalovirus status was reported to be diagnosed by the classifier with high specificity and sensitivity in both the original and validation cohorts. Assigning TCR associations to individual alleles was difficult when HLA alleles, especially DR and DQ, strongly co-occurred. This cohort had only TCR beta chains sequenced, and the lack of alpha or paired-chain data limited which features could be detected. Compared with equally common non-associated chains, HLA-associated TCR beta chains in a later analysis were more clonally expanded and had lower generation probabilities. In a later analysis, the rate of TCR association differed among HLA loci, with DRB1 alleles having the most associated TCRs and HLA-C alleles having the fewest.

The cohort consisted of approximately 670 healthy bone marrow donors. All cohort members were sampled while nominally healthy, although unrecorded immune exposures were likely present. The donor tested CMV seropositive and was one of the 289 seropositive cohort members. A peripheral blood sample was collected from each donor, and TCR beta sequencing was performed on peripheral blood mononuclear cells. Genomic DNA extraction from the blood cell samples was performed with the Qiagen DNeasy Blood Extraction Kit. The CDR3 goes from the cysteine to the phenylalanine over 13 residues. Just CDR3 DNA is preserved here, 39 bases in frame from base 1. Trimming removed 3 bases from V and 7 bases from J, leaving 13 bases between the germline ends. Per the germline V gene (reference sequence), GTSNPN is the CDR1 and SVGIG is the CDR2. Library generation was performed with the immunoSEQ multiplex PCR assay. For the multiplex PCR, a mixture combining 60 forward primers for TCR Vbeta segments and 13 reverse primers for TCR Jbeta segments was used. Amplification of the CDR3 region of rearranged TCR beta genes was performed with a multiplex PCR assay on genomic DNA. The amplified TCR beta libraries were sequenced on the Illumina HiSeq System as 87-base-pair reads. The original methods were these. A later analysis tallied roughly 80 million unique TCR beta chains across the 610 or so repertoires, and about 10 million of those chains were shared by two or more donors. To remove PCR and sequencing errors, raw reads were error-corrected and collapsed into unique sequences using a nearest-neighbor algorithm that merged closely related sequences. Alignment of CDR3 sequences to IMGT reference sequences was used to assign V, D and J gene segments. Each retained sequence needed at least a six-nucleotide match to both a V gene segment and a J gene segment. Rearrangements were called productive when the CDR3 lacked stop codons and stayed in frame with V and J; all others were non-productive. CDR3 was defined according to IMGT convention as the region running from the second conserved V-encoded cysteine to the conserved J-encoded phenylalanine. The earlier analysis of about 560 of the donors excluded any sequence lacking an unambiguous match to a single V gene segment. An earlier analysis of under 750 of the donors called V segments functional above 56.7% productive rearrangements and segregating when the between-donor standard deviation exceeded 5%. A statistical classification framework was built for diagnosing cytomegalovirus status from the catalog of TCR beta chain sequences. In a later analysis, V and J genes were assigned by comparing TCR nucleotide sequences against IMGT/GENE-DB human TR gene sequences. A later analysis assigned CDR3 sequences and most-parsimonious VDJ recombination scenarios with the TCRdist pipeline. A later analysis defined each TCR beta chain by its CDR3 amino acid sequence plus V-gene family, and excluded reads lacking a unique V-gene family. In a later analysis, 500 to 700 highly shared, low-generation-probability nucleotide sequences were removed to address suspected cross-contamination and a sequencing artifact. For each public chain, a later analysis derived a clonal expansion index from normalized ranks of inferred template counts within each repertoire. A later analysis computed generation probabilities with a VDJ recombination model fitted to out-of-frame rearrangements, and checked the results against IGoR. In a later analysis, hypergeometric tests were used to score TCR-TCR, TCR-HLA and TCR-CMV co-occurrence, with a repertoire-size bias correction applied to TCR pairs. To estimate false discovery rates, a later analysis permuted the HLA or CMV assignments 20 times. In a later analysis, co-occurring TCRs were grouped with DBSCAN, and TCRdist sequence similarity was added when clustering was performed within HLA-allele-positive subsets. Repertoires with fewer than 30,000 or more than 120,000 public chains were left out of co-occurrence clustering, as were five repertoires with anomalous nucleotide sharing. In its TCRdb copy, this immuneACCESS table keeps in-frame sequences only and misses some clones. Where compared with another copy, unresolved V genes explain less than half of these, and the others have no known cause. That table is the source of V, J and clone size, and D and trimming were worked out from the DNA. The sample table holds about 160,000 clones, of which about 80% were seen once. The ten largest clones add up to around 1% of the sample.

About this clone itself: Its cognate antigen has yet to be identified. Base qualities were left out, and no much larger clone turns up one base away.

Sequencing input: PBMCs. The TCR sequence derives from a woman in her 50s in good health and CMV-seropositive. The chain links TRBV30 with TRBJ1-3, with a tentative D gene TRBD1 over 5 matching bases. DNA sequence: TGTGCCTGGAGGCCGTTGGGGGGGAACACCATATATTTT. Its amino acids are CAWRPLGGNTIYF.